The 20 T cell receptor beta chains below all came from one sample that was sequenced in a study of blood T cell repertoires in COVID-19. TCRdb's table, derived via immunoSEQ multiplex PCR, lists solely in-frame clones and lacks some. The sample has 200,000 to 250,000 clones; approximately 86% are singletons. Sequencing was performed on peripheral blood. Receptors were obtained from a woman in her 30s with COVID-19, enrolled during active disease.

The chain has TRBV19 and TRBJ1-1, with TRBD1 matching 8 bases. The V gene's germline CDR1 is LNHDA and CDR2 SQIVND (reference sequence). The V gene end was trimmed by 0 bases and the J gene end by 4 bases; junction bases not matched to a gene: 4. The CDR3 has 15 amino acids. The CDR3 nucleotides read TGTGCCAGTAGTATAGATCTGACAGGGGTCACTGAAGCTTTCTTT. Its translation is CASSIDLTGVTEAFF.

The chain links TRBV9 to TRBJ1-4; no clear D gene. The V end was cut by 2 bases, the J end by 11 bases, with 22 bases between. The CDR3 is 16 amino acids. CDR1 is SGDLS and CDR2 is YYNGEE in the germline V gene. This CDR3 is CASSVFSSGLNLKLFF. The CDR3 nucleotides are TGTGCCAGCAGCGTCTTTTCTAGCGGGCTGAATTTGAAACTGTTTTTT.

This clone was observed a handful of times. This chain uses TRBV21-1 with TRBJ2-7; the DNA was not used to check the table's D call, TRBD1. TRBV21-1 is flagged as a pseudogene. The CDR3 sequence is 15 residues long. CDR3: CASSPLGHPLYEQYF. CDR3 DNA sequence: TGTGCCAGCAGCCCCCTAGGACATCCTCTCTACGAGCAGTACTTC.

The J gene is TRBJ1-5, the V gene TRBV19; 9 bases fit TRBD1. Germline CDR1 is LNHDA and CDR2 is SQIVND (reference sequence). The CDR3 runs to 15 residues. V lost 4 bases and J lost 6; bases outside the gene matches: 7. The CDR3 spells CASSSRTGESQPQHF. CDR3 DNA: TGTGCCAGTAGTAGCCGGACAGGGGAAAGTCAGCCCCAGCATTTT.

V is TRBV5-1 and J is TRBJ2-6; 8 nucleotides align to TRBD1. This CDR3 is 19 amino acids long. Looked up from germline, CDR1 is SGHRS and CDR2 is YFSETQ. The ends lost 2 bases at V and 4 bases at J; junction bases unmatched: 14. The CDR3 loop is CASSFSRQGTARGANVLTF. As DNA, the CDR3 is TGCGCCAGCAGCTTTTCGAGACAGGGGACCGCACGCGGGGCCAACGTCCTGACTTTC.

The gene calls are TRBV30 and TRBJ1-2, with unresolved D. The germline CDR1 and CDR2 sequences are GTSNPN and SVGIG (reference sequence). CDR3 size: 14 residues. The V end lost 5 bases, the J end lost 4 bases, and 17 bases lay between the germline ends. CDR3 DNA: TGTGCCTGGGTGAGCTCGCGGAGCACCTATGGCTACACCTTC. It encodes CAWVSSRSTYGYTF.

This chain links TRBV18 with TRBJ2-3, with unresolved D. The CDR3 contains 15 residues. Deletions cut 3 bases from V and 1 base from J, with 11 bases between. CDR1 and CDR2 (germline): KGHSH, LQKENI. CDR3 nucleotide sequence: TGTGCCAGCTCACCGAGTCGTAGCCGCACAGATACGCAGTATTTT. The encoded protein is CASSPSRSRTDTQYF.

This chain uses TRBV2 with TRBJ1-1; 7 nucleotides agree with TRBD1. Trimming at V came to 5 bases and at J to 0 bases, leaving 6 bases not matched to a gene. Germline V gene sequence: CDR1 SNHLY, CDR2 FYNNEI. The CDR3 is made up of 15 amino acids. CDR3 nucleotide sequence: TGTGCCAGCAGTTCTAGACAGGGCCTGAACACTGAAGCTTTCTTT. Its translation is CASSSRQGLNTEAFF.

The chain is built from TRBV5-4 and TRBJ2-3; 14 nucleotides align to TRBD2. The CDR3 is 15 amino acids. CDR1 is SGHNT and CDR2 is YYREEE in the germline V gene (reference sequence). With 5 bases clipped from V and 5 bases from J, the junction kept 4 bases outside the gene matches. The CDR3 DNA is TGTGCCAGCAGATACGGACTAGCGGGGGGAGATACGCAGTATTTT. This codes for CASRYGLAGGDTQYF.

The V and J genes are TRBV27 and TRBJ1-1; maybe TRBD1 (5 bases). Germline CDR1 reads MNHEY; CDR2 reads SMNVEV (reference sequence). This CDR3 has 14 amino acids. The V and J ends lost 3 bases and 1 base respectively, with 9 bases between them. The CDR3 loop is CASSFVQGNTEAFF. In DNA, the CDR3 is TGTGCCAGCAGTTTCGTCCAGGGGAACACTGAAGCTTTCTTT.

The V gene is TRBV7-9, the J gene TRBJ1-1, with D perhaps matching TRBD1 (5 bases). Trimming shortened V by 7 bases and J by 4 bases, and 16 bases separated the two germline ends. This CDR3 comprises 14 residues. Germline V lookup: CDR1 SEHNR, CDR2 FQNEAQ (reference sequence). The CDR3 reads CASTSSGLGTEAFF. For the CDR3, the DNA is TGTGCCAGCACCTCGTCAGGGCTGGGCACTGAAGCTTTCTTT.

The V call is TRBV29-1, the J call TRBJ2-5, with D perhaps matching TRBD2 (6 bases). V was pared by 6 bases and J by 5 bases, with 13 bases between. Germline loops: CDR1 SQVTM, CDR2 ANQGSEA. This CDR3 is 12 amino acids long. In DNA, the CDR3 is TGCAGCGTCGGGGGACGCGGGGAGACCCAGTACTTC. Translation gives CSVGGRGETQYF.

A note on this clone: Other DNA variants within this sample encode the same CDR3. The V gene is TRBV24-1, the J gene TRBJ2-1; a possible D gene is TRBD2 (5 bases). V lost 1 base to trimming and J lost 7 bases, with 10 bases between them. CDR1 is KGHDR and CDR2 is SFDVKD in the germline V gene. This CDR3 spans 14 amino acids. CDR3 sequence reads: CATSDLRGSNEQFF. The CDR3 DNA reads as TGTGCCACCAGTGATTTAAGAGGGTCTAATGAGCAGTTCTTC.

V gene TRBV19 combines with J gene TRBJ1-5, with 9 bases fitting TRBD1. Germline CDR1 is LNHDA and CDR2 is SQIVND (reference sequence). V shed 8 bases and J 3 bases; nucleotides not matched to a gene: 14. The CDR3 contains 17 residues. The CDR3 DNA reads TGTGCCAGTTCGAAGGACAGGGGCCTGGGGTCCAATCAGCCCCAGCATTTT. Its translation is CASSKDRGLGSNQPQHF.

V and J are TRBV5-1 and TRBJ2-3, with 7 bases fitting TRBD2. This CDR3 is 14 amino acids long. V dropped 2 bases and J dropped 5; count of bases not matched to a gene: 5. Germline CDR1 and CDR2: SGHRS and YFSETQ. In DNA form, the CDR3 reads TGCGCCAGCAGCTTAGGGCGGGAGAGAGATACGCAGTATTTT. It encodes CASSLGRERDTQYF. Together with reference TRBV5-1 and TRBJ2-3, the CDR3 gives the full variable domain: KAGVTQTPRYLIKTRGQQVTLSCSPISGHRSVSWYQQTPGQGLQFLFEYFSETQRNKGNFPGRFSGRQFSNSRSEMNVSTLELGDSALYLCASSLGRERDTQYFGPGTRLTVL.

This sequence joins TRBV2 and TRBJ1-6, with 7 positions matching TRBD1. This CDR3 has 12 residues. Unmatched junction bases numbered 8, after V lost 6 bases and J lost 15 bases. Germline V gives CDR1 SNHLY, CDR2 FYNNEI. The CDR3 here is CASSPDRANLHF. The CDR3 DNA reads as TGTGCCAGCAGCCCTGACAGGGCGAACCTCCACTTT.

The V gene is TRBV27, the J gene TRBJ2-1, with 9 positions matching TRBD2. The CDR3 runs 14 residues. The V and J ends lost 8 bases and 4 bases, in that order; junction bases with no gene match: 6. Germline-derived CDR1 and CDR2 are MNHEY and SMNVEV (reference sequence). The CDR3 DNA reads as TGTGCCAGCTCCATAGCGGGAGTGTACAATGAGCAGTTCTTC. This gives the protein CASSIAGVYNEQFF.

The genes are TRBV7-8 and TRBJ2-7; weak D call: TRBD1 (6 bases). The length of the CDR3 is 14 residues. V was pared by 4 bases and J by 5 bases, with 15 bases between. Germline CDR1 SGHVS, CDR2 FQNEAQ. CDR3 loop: CASSSLTGIHEQYF. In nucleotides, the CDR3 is TGTGCCAGCAGCTCCTTGACAGGAATCCACGAGCAGTACTTC. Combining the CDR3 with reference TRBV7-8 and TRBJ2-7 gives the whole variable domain GAGVSQSPRYKVAKRGQDVALRCDPISGHVSLFWYQQALGQGPEFLTYFQNEAQLDKSGLPSDRFFAERPEGSVSTLKIQRTQQEDSAVYLCASSSLTGIHEQYFGPGTRLTVT.

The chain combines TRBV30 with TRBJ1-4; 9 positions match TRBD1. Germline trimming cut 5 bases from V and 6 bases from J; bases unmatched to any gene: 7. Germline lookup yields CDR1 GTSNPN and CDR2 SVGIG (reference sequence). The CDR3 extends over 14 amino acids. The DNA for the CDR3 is TGTGCCTGGGGAAGGGACAGGGAGGATGAAAAACTGTTTTTT. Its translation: CAWGRDREDEKLFF.

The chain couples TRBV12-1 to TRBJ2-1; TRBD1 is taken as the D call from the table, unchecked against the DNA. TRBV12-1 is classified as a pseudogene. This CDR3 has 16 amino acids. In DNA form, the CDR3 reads TGTGCCAGCTCTCGAACAGGACAGCGAGCTCTCAATGAGCAGTTCTTC. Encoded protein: CASSRTGQRALNEQFF.